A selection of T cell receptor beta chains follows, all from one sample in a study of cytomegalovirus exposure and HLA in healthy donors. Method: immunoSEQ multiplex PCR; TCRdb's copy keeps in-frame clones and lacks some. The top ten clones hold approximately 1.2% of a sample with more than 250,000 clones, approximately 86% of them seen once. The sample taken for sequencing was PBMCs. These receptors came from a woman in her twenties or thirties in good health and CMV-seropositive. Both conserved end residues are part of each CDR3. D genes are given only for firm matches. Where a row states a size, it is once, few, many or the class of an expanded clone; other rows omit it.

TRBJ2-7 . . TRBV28 CASSLYQGSSYEQYF TGTGCCAGCAGTTTATACCAGGGAAGCTCCTACGAGCAGTACTTC
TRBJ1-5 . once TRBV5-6 CASSLNRRGSNQPQHF TGTGCCAGCAGCTTGAATAGGAGAGGGAGCAATCAGCCCCAGCATTTT
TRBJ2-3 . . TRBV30 CAWSVGSHTQYF TGTGCCTGGAGTGTCGGCAGCCATACGCAGTATTTT
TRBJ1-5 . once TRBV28 CASSLTETPNQPQHF TGTGCCAGCAGTTTAACGGAAACCCCCAATCAGCCCCAGCATTTT
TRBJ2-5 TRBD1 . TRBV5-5 CASSLTGGRQETQYF TGTGCCAGCAGCCTCACAGGGGGAAGGCAAGAGACCCAGTACTTC
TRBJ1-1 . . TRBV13 CASSLDVAVGAFF TGTGCCAGCAGCTTAGATGTGGCAGTTGGAGCTTTCTTT
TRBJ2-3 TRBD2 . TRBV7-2 CASSSRTTSGSGRRTQYF TGTGCCAGCAGCTCACGGACGACTAGCGGGAGTGGCAGGCGCACGCAGTATTTT
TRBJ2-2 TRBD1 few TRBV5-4 CASSSWTGEAGELFF TGTGCCAGCAGCTCTTGGACAGGGGAGGCCGGGGAGCTGTTTTTT
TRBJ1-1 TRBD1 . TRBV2 CASRTTGEAFF TGTGCCAGCAGGACGACAGGGGAAGCTTTCTTT
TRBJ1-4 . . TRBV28 CASSLVGLNEKLFF TGTGCCAGCAGCTTGGTGGGGTTAAATGAAAAACTGTTTTTT
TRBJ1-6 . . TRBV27 CASSFGYSYNSPLHF TGTGCCAGCAGTTTCGGATACTCCTATAATTCACCCCTCCACTTT
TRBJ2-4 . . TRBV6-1 CASSDIGGKKNIQYF TGTGCCAGCAGTGACATTGGCGGGAAAAAAAACATTCAGTACTTC
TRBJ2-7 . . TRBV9 CASSQRPSGTQLRNEQYF TGTGCCAGCAGCCAACGGCCCTCTGGGACCCAACTTAGGAACGAGCAGTACTTC
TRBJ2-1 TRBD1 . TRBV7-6 CASSSRQGVPTGEQFF TGTGCCAGCAGCTCGCGGCAGGGGGTACCCACTGGTGAACAGTTCTTC
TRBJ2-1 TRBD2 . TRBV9 CASSSTSGPYNEQFF TGTGCCAGCAGCTCGACTAGCGGGCCCTACAATGAGCAGTTCTTC
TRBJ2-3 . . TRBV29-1 CSVDSGADTQYF TGCAGCGTTGATTCAGGGGCCGATACGCAGTATTTT
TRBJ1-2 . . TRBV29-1 CSSRGPNGYTF TGCAGCTCCAGGGGACCGAATGGCTACACCTTC
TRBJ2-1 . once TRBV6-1 CASSEAKGSYNEQFF TGTGCCAGCAGTGAAGCCAAGGGATCCTACAATGAGCAGTTCTTC
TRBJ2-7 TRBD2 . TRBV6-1 CASRSSGRSYEQYF TGTGCCAGCAGGTCTAGCGGGAGGAGCTACGAGCAGTACTTC
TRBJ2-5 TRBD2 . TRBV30 CAWSPSGALQETQYF TGTGCCTGGAGCCCTAGCGGCGCTCTCCAAGAGACCCAGTACTTC
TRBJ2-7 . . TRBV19 CASSIVGSHYEQYF TGTGCCAGTAGTATAGTTGGTAGTCACTACGAGCAGTACTTC
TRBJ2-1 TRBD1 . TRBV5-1 CASSLGDRAASEQFF TGCGCCAGCAGCTTGGGGGACAGGGCCGCGAGTGAGCAGTTCTTC
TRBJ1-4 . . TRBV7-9 CASSPDEEKLFF TGTGCCAGCAGCCCCGATGAGGAAAAACTGTTTTTT
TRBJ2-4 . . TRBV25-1 CASSACTSCAQYF TGTGCCAGCAGTGCTTGCACGTCCTGTGCTCAGTACTTC
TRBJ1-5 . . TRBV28 CASSPASDSVEFGGHRPQHF TGTGCCAGCAGTCCGGCCTCTGACAGCGTAGAGTTTGGGGGGCATCGACCCCAGCATTTT
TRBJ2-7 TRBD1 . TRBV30 CAWGTTGGYEQYF TGTGCCTGGGGCACCACAGGGGGCTACGAGCAGTACTTC
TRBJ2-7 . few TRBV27 CASSLRRKSSYEQYF TGTGCCAGCAGCCTCCGAAGAAAGAGCTCCTACGAGCAGTACTTC
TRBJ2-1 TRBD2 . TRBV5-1 CASSPLVEREGHEQFF TGCGCCAGCAGCCCCCTCGTCGAGCGGGAGGGCCACGAGCAGTTCTTC
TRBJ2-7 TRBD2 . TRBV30 CAWSVSSGGEQYF TGTGCCTGGAGTGTATCTAGCGGGGGCGAGCAGTACTTC
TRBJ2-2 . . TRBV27 CASGLALSTGELFF TGTGCCAGCGGCCTAGCCCTTTCCACCGGGGAGCTGTTTTTT
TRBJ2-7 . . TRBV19 CASSIGIAYEQYF TGTGCCAGTAGTATTGGGATCGCCTACGAGCAGTACTTC
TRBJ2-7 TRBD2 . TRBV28 CATSNRLAEYEQYF TGTGCCACCTCCAATCGACTAGCGGAATACGAGCAGTACTTC
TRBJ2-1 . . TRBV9 CASSSPPGNLNEQFF TGTGCCAGCAGCTCCCCACCTGGGAATCTCAATGAGCAGTTCTTC